This TCR beta chain comes out of a study of blood T cell repertoires in COVID-19. Background on the study: The analysed material was cDNA or gDNA that came from T cells, B-cell-depleted T cells, or PBMCs.

CDR1 ENHRY and CDR2 SYGVKD come from the germline V gene. The CDR3 sequence is 17 residues long. Losses at the gene ends were 0 bases for V and 2 bases for J; bases not matched to a gene: 7. In the authors' methods: Reference gene primer amplification yielded estimated nucleated cell counts. Profiled with immunoSEQ multiplex PCR; TCRdb holds only in-frame clones, not every one. The V and J calls and clone size come from that table; D and trimming were worked out from the DNA. The sample lists over 100,000 clones, roughly 84% occurring once. The sample was peripheral blood. The receptor was derived from a woman aged 70 to 79 with acute or convalescent COVID-19. This sequence joins TRBV10-3 and TRBJ1-3; 7 positions agree with TRBD1. The CDR3 loop reads CAISESMGTATGNTIYF. In nucleotides, the CDR3 is TGTGCCATCAGTGAGTCAATGGGGACAGCTACTGGAAACACCATATATTTT.